Listed below are T cell receptor beta chains from one sample, sequenced in a study of blood T cell repertoires in COVID-19. Only in-frame clones appear in the TCRdb table, and some are missing; sequencing was by immunoSEQ multiplex PCR. The sample yields more than 150,000 clones, about 87% seen once. Sequencing input: peripheral blood. The receptors shown here come from a man in his forties with active or convalescent COVID-19. Each CDR3 is given with its conserved first and last residue. Fields, in order: clone size, V gene, CDR3 length, J gene, D gene, CDR3 DNA, CDR3 protein. D genes are given only for firm matches. Clone sizes are given selectively: once, few, many, or a class where the clone is expanded.

NA	TRBV5-6	15	TRBJ1-4	TRBD1	TGTGCCAGCAGTTCATTACGGGACAGGGGAGAAAAACTGTTTTTT	CASSSLRDRGEKLFF
NA	TRBV30	14	TRBJ2-1	NA	TGTGCCTGGAGTGACCTAGGATTGAGCAATGAGCAGTTCTTC	CAWSDLGLSNEQFF
NA	TRBV5-5	14	TRBJ2-7	TRBD1	TGTGCCAGCAGCTTAATACGGGACAGCTACGAGCAGTACTTC	CASSLIRDSYEQYF
NA	TRBV29-1	19	TRBJ2-3	TRBD2	TGCAGCGTTGAAGATCAAAGGCGGGGGAATTTCGTCCCCACAGATACGCAGTATTTT	CSVEDQRRGNFVPTDTQYF
NA	TRBV5-8	13	TRBJ1-1	TRBD1	TGTGCCACCCTTGGACAGGGGAACACTGAAGCTTTCTTT	CATLGQGNTEAFF
NA	TRBV27	13	TRBJ1-1	NA	TGTGCCAGCAGTTTAACGGGAAACACTGAAGCTTTCTTT	CASSLTGNTEAFF
NA	TRBV5-1	14	TRBJ1-6	TRBD1	TGCGCCAGCAGGATCGGGACAGATCTGACACCCCTCCACTTT	CASRIGTDLTPLHF
NA	TRBV5-1	15	TRBJ1-4	TRBD1	TGCGCCAGCAGGCCGGACAGGGCTACTAATGAAAAACTGTTTTTT	CASRPDRATNEKLFF
NA	TRBV5-1	14	TRBJ2-7	NA	TGCGCCAGCAGCCCCAGGACAGCCTCCTACGAGCAGTACTTC	CASSPRTASYEQYF
NA	TRBV6-5	14	TRBJ2-7	TRBD2	TGTGCCAGCAGGAGTGAGGGAGGGCCCTACGAGCAGTACTTC	CASRSEGGPYEQYF
NA	TRBV30	16	TRBJ1-2	NA	TGTGCCTGGAGTCCGGGGGGAGGGCGCGGAAACTATGGCTACACCTTC	CAWSPGGGRGNYGYTF
NA	TRBV9	14	TRBJ2-2	NA	TGTGCCAGCGGTGCGTCATCTAGGCGGGAGGAGCTGTTTTTT	CASGASSRREELFF
NA	TRBV14	15	TRBJ2-2	NA	TGTGCCAGCAGCCGCGAGGTGGGGAACACCGGGGAGCTGTTTTTT	CASSREVGNTGELFF
NA	TRBV4-2	14	TRBJ1-1	NA	TGTGCCAGCAGCCAAGATACGGGGAACACTGAAGCTTTCTTT	CASSQDTGNTEAFF
NA	TRBV11-2	15	TRBJ1-3	NA	TGTGCCAGCAGCTTAGGTCGGGACTCTGGAAACACCATATATTTT	CASSLGRDSGNTIYF
NA	TRBV6-5	12	TRBJ2-7	NA	TGTGCCAGCAGGAAAGCCGGGTACGAGCAGTACTTC	CASRKAGYEQYF
few	TRBV5-5	17	TRBJ1-1	TRBD1	TGTGCCAGCAGCTTGGTGGGGGGACAGGGGTGGAACACTGAAGCTTTCTTT	CASSLVGGQGWNTEAFF
NA	TRBV29-1	12	TRBJ2-5	TRBD1	TGCAGCGTGCAGGGGGCCGGAGAGACCCAGTACTTC	CSVQGAGETQYF
NA	TRBV9	16	TRBJ2-1	NA	TGTGCCAGCAGCCCCGAGGTAGGGGGCGGGATGAATGAGCAGTTCTTC	CASSPEVGGGMNEQFF
NA	TRBV5-4	15	TRBJ2-7	TRBD2	TGTGCCAGCAGCTTTGGTGCTAGCGGATTGTACGAGCAGTACTTC	CASSFGASGLYEQYF
once	TRBV30	13	TRBJ1-2	NA	TGTGCCTGGAGTGTACGGGAAGATGGGGGCTACACCTTC	CAWSVREDGGYTF
NA	TRBV12-3/TRBV12-4	13	TRBJ1-5	NA	TGTGCCAGCACCCTAGGTCGCAATCAGCCCCAGCATTTT	CASTLGRNQPQHF
NA	TRBV28	13	TRBJ1-1	TRBD1	TGTGCCAGCAGTTTCCAAGACAGGGGTAAAGCTTTCTTT	CASSFQDRGKAFF
NA	TRBV27	15	TRBJ1-6	NA	TGTGCCAGCAGGGAACAGGGAGTCGATAATTCACCCCTCCACTTT	CASREQGVDNSPLHF
NA	TRBV5-1	16	TRBJ1-4	TRBD1	TGCGCCAGCAGCTCGGGACAGGGGGCTGCTAATGAAAAACTGTTTTTT	CASSSGQGAANEKLFF
few	TRBV6-5	14	TRBJ2-1	TRBD2	TGTGCCATCGGAGGGACTAGCGGCTACAATGAGCAGTTCTTC	CAIGGTSGYNEQFF
NA	TRBV7-9	14	TRBJ1-1	NA	TGTGCCAGCAGCTTAGGAAGGGGTATCACTGAAGCTTTCTTT	CASSLGRGITEAFF
NA	TRBV29-1	18	TRBJ2-3	TRBD2	TGCAGCGTTGAAGGTCTAGCGGGGAGCCGCCACGACACAGATACGCAGTATTTT	CSVEGLAGSRHDTDTQYF
NA	TRBV10-3	14	TRBJ1-5	TRBD1	TGTGCCACCTCACAGGGGGTAGGGTATCAGCCCCAGCATTTT	CATSQGVGYQPQHF
once	TRBV27	17	TRBJ1-1	NA	TGTGCCAGCACGAAGGGGACGCCGGGACATAGGGGCACTGAAGCTTTCTTT	CASTKGTPGHRGTEAFF
NA	TRBV2	17	TRBJ1-3	NA	TGTGCCAGCAGTGCCGCCGGATTCACAGCAACTGGAAACACCATATATTTT	CASSAAGFTATGNTIYF
NA	TRBV29-1	15	TRBJ2-3	TRBD2	TGCAGCGTTGAGCCACTAGCGGACCTCACAGATACGCAGTATTTT	CSVEPLADLTDTQYF
NA	TRBV18	15	TRBJ1-1	TRBD1	TGTGCCAGCTCACCACAGACAGGGAGGAACACTGAAGCTTTCTTT	CASSPQTGRNTEAFF
few	TRBV5-6	14	TRBJ2-5	TRBD1	TGTGCCAGCAGCTCAACGACAGGGGTCGAGACCCAGTACTTC	CASSSTTGVETQYF
NA	TRBV4-3	15	TRBJ1-2	NA	TGCGCCAGCAGCCAAGCATCGGGGTATCACTATGGCTACACCTTC	CASSQASGYHYGYTF
NA	TRBV5-1	15	TRBJ1-1	NA	TGCGCCAGCAGCTTGGCGGCAGACTTGAACACTGAAGCTTTCTTT	CASSLAADLNTEAFF
NA	TRBV9	18	TRBJ2-7	TRBD2	TGTGCCAGCAGCAGAGCCGGGACTAGCGGGAGCAGCTCCTACGAGCAGTACTTC	CASSRAGTSGSSSYEQYF
NA	TRBV28	16	TRBJ1-5	NA	TGTGCCAGCAGTTTAACTGCACCCTTAAGCAATCAGCCCCAGCATTTT	CASSLTAPLSNQPQHF
NA	TRBV3-1/TRBV3-2	13	TRBJ1-3	NA	TGTGCCAGCAGCCAAGTGTCAGGAAACACCATATATTTT	CASSQVSGNTIYF
NA	TRBV6-5	15	TRBJ2-7	TRBD1	TGTGCCAGCAGAGACTGGACAGGGAGCTCCTACGAGCAGTACTTC	CASRDWTGSSYEQYF